This TCR beta chain originates from a study of CD8 T cells in ankylosing spondylitis. TCRdb re-called the 5' RACE reads through MiXCR, storing one row per CDR3 protein. The sample includes fewer than 550,000 distinct CDR3 sequences, less than 6% seen only once; the top ten take under 4.5%. This clonotype turned up a few times. The target antigen is unknown. The CDR3 spans 13 residues. General study results and limits: Apparently characteristic of ankylosing spondylitis blood was a TCR beta motif (about 8 highly homologous variants).

The TCR originated in a male donor with ankylosing spondylitis. Material: blood, either unsorted or a sorted T cell fraction (not recorded which). This chain joins TRBV21-1 and TRBJ1-6. TRBV21-1 is a recognized pseudogene. CDR3 DNA sequence: TGTGCCAGCAGCAAAAACTCCGGTTCACCCCTCCACTTT. Encoded protein: CASSKNSGSPLHF.